This entry concerns a single T cell receptor beta chain. Its recognized antigen is unknown. Base qualities are missing; no much larger clone stands one base away. This specimen belongs to a study of T-cell reconstitution after alpha-beta-depleted transplantation in children (dated by TCRdb to the mid-2010s). Describing the broader study: Using TCR repertoire profiling, the study followed T-cell immune reconstitution in a quantitative way in children after TCRalphabeta/CD19-depleted allogeneic hematopoietic cell transplantation.

The library was obtained by PCR. The reads were generated on an Illumina HiSeq 2500. To normalize quantification of the TCRbeta repertoire, the TCR libraries were built with molecular barcoding that relied on unique molecular identifiers. TCRdb reprocessed the public reads (quality trimming at Q25 with fastp, clone calling with MiXCR) and kept in-frame beta chains. CDR3 protein duplicates are merged, each entry listing the most common genes and DNA. Here the sample has over 550,000 distinct CDR3 sequences; about 10% occur a single time. The ten biggest clones cover 4% to 5% of the sample. From its cysteine to its phenylalanine, the CDR3 spans 12 amino acids. Of all the DNA, just the CDR3 is kept, 36 bases in frame from base 1. In the germline V gene, CDR1 corresponds to SQVTM and CDR2 to ANQGSEA. The germline V and J ends show losses of 3 bases and 12 bases respectively, and no gene match explains 11 bases of the junction.

The sequenced sample was PBMCs from the stem cell graft donor, obtained from the stem cell graft. The source of this sequence is a human donor who donated a stem cell graft to a child with acute myeloid leukemia. In this chain, TRBV29-1 is recombined with TRBJ2-7, with TRBD2 identical over 7 junction bases. The base sequence is TGCAGCGTTGACGGAGGGGAGGGCGTGCCGTACTTC. The resulting protein is CSVDGGEGVPYF.